Below are 30 T cell receptor beta chains sequenced from a single sample in a study of cytomegalovirus exposure and HLA in healthy donors. Vbeta (60) and Jbeta (13) primers were used in the PCR. The protocol was immunoSEQ multiplex PCR, while the TCRdb copy is restricted to in-frame clones and leaves out a portion. Here the sample spans some 90,000 clones, approximately 77% being singletons. The sample taken for sequencing was PBMCs. These receptor sequences come from a human donor in good health.

The rearrangement uses TRBV6-6 and TRBJ2-5; the match to TRBD2 covers 13 bases. The CDR3 loop spans 15 amino acids. Germline-derived CDR1 and CDR2 are MNHNY and SVGAGI (reference sequence). The V segment lost 4 bases and the J segment 4 bases; nucleotides outside the gene matches: 3. The CDR3 sequence is CASSSGLAGRETQYF. The DNA for the CDR3 is TGTGCCAGCAGTTCGGGACTAGCGGGAAGAGAGACCCAGTACTTC.

V usage is TRBV7-2 and J usage is TRBJ2-1, with D possibly being TRBD2 (5 bases). The V end lost 7 bases, the J end lost 6 bases, and 19 bases lay between the germline ends. The germline CDR1 and CDR2 sequences are SGHTA and FQGNSA. There are 15 residues in the CDR3. CDR3 in amino acids: CASTLDRGVGNEQFF. In nucleotides, the CDR3 is TGTGCCAGCACCCTCGATCGGGGAGTGGGCAATGAGCAGTTCTTC.

The rearrangement links TRBV6-5 to TRBJ1-1; 7 nucleotides line up with TRBD1. The germline V gene has CDR1 MNHEY and CDR2 SVGAGI. Germline trimming cut 1 base from V and 5 bases from J; bases unmatched to any gene: 7. The CDR3 loop spans 15 amino acids. The CDR3 here is CASSYFGAGGTEAFF. Written as DNA, the CDR3 is TGTGCCAGCAGTTACTTTGGGGCAGGGGGGACTGAAGCTTTCTTT.

The chain employs TRBV29-1 and TRBJ2-4; no clear D gene. The CDR3 contains 11 residues. V was cut by 3 bases and J by 4 bases, with 4 bases left in between. From germline, CDR1 is SQVTM and CDR2 ANQGSEA. In DNA, the CDR3 is TGCAGCGTTGACAGTAAAAACATTCAGTACTTC. Its protein product is CSVDSKNIQYF.

The chain links TRBV29-1 to TRBJ2-5; TRBD1 matches at 8 bases. The germline V gene encodes CDR1 SQVTM and CDR2 ANQGSEA. Trimming cost V 8 bases and J 3 bases; bases outside gene matches: 8. The CDR3 is made up of 13 amino acids. CDR3 DNA: TGCAGCCCGACAGGGGACCTTGAAGAGACCCAGTACTTC. This translates into CSPTGDLEETQYF.

The CDR3 here is CATASGGTNNEQFF. CDR3 bases: TGTGCCACCGCCTCAGGGGGCACGAACAATGAGCAGTTCTTC. This chain links TRBV15 with TRBJ2-1; 8 nucleotides agree with TRBD1. Germline assignment: CDR1 LNHNV and CDR2 YYDKDF (reference sequence). This CDR3 is 14 amino acids long. The V gene end was trimmed by 8 bases and the J gene end by 5 bases; junction bases not matched to a gene: 8. Based on the CDR3 plus reference TRBV15 and TRBJ2-1, the full variable domain is DAMVIQNPRYQVTQFGKPVTLSCSQTLNHNVMYWYQQKSSQAPKLLFHYYDKDFNNEADTPDNFQSRRPNTSFCFLDIRSPGLGDTAMYLCATASGGTNNEQFFGPGTRLTVL.

By proportion, this clone is medium-sized. This sequence joins TRBV6-1 and TRBJ2-3, with a possible D match to TRBD1 (6 bases). The CDR3 sequence is 15 residues long. CDR1 MNHNS and CDR2 SASEGT come from the germline V gene. Trimming shortened V by 0 bases and J by 6 bases, and 13 bases separated the two germline ends. CDR3 nucleotide sequence: TGTGCCAGCAGTGAAGCTACACAGGGCAGTGATACGCAGTATTTT. Protein: CASSEATQGSDTQYF.

The gene calls are TRBV6-1 and TRBJ2-1; the D gene is possibly TRBD2 (7 bases). Trimming shortened V by 11 bases and J by 8 bases, and 19 bases separated the two germline ends. The CDR3 length is 13 residues. Germline V gives CDR1 MNHNS, CDR2 SASEGT. CDR3 sequence reads: CAGAGGGSHEQFF. The CDR3 nucleotides are TGTGCCGGGGCTGGGGGGGGCAGCCATGAGCAGTTCTTC.

This chain uses TRBV7-3 with TRBJ2-3; 9 bases fit TRBD2. The CDR3 consists of 14 residues. Germline V gene lookup returns CDR1 SGHTA and CDR2 FQGTGA. V was pared by 7 bases and J by 4 bases, with 6 bases of the junction left unmatched. Here the CDR3 DNA reads TGTGCCAGCAAATTAGCGGGAGCGGCAGATACGCAGTATTTT. Translating it yields CASKLAGAADTQYF.

The chain couples TRBV21-1 to TRBJ2-5; the listed D gene, TRBD2, was not tested against the DNA. TRBV21-1 is a listed pseudogene. This CDR3 is 14 amino acids long. CDR3 coding DNA: TGTGCCAGCAGGACCCGGGGGGGCGGAGAGACCCAGTACTTC. Translated, it gives CASRTRGGGETQYF.

V usage is TRBV11-3 and J usage is TRBJ2-3; 13 bases are a match to TRBD2. CDR1 is SGHNT, CDR2 YENEEA, per germline. This CDR3 comprises 16 residues. Trimming cost V 3 bases and J 7 bases; bases outside gene matches: 7. CDR3 residues: CASSFTGTSGTHTQYF. As DNA, the CDR3 is TGTGCCAGCAGCTTTACCGGGACTAGCGGGACCCATACGCAGTATTTT.

The chain carries TRBV4-1 and TRBJ2-7; perhaps TRBD1 as D (5 bases). Germline lookup yields CDR1 MGHRA and CDR2 YSYEKL. This CDR3 comprises 14 residues. V lost 1 base and J 5 bases, leaving 12 bases between the germline ends. The CDR3 sequence: CASSQVFGAHEQYF. CDR3 DNA: TGCGCCAGCAGCCAAGTTTTTGGGGCGCACGAGCAGTACTTC.

The V and J genes are TRBV6-5 and TRBJ1-1, with 7 bases that match TRBD1. From germline, CDR1 is MNHEY and CDR2 SVGAGI. V was pared by 0 bases and J by 11 bases, with 6 bases of the junction left unmatched. There are 13 residues in the CDR3. The CDR3 DNA follows: TGTGCCAGCAGTTACTCCACAGGGGTAGGTGCTTTCTTT. Its translation: CASSYSTGVGAFF.

The rearrangement links TRBV11-2 to TRBJ1-2; D may be TRBD1 (5 bases). V lost 1 base and J lost 1, with 7 bases in between. Germline lookup yields CDR1 SGHAT and CDR2 FQNNGV. The CDR3 has 14 amino acids. CDR3 nucleotides: TGTGCCAGCAGCTTAGGGGGGGTTAACTATGGCTACACCTTC. It is translated as CASSLGGVNYGYTF.

The V and J genes are TRBV5-1 and TRBJ2-7, with 9 bases matching TRBD1. Germline V gives CDR1 SGHRS, CDR2 YFSETQ. J gave up 5 bases and V 8 bases, and 20 bases lay outside the gene matches. This CDR3 has 17 amino acids. CDR3 protein: CASLQGARKSRLHEQYF. The CDR3, as DNA: TGCGCCAGTCTACAGGGGGCGAGGAAGAGTAGGTTACACGAGCAGTACTTC.

This chain connects TRBV19 to TRBJ2-2; the D is unclear. The V gene lost 9 bases and the J gene lost 3 bases, with 17 bases spanning the gap. The CDR3 loop spans 15 amino acids. Germline CDR1 LNHDA, CDR2 SQIVND (reference sequence). CDR3 DNA sequence: TGTGCCAGGGGCGCCTCCACTCTCGACACCGGGGAGCTGTTTTTT. Its translation: CARGASTLDTGELFF.

This chain joins TRBV19 and TRBJ2-7; 13 bases line up with TRBD2. CDR1 and CDR2 from the germline V gene are LNHDA and SQIVND (reference sequence). With 5 bases clipped from V and 5 bases from J, the junction kept 3 bases outside the gene matches. The CDR3 spans 14 residues. CDR3 DNA: TGTGCCAGTAGTGGACTAGCGGGAGCAAACGAGCAGTACTTC. Residues: CASSGLAGANEQYF.

The sample holds one count of this clone. This rearrangement joins TRBV7-8 to TRBJ1-2; TRBD1 is a possible D gene (5 bases). Germline lookup yields CDR1 SGHVS and CDR2 FQNEAQ. The CDR3 is made up of 14 amino acids. The V and J ends lost 1 base and 8 bases respectively, with 14 bases between them. The CDR3 loop is CASSLEAGPRGYTF. CDR3 sequence (DNA): TGTGCCAGCAGCTTAGAGGCAGGGCCCCGGGGCTACACCTTC.

CDR3 DNA sequence: TGTGCCAGCCACCCGGCGGGAGCGTTCCACGAGCAGTACTTC. Translated: CASHPAGAFHEQYF. The chain combines TRBV19 with TRBJ2-5; 7 nucleotides agree with TRBD2. The DNA end is more similar to TRBJ2-7, so the J call may be wrong. CDR3 size: 14 residues. The V gene's germline CDR1 is LNHDA and CDR2 SQIVND (reference sequence).

This chain joins TRBV18 and TRBJ1-4; TRBD1 aligns across 7 bases. Germline trimming cut 3 bases from V and 3 bases from J; bases unmatched to any gene: 7. This CDR3 contains 16 residues. The germline gives CDR1 KGHSH, CDR2 LQKENI. CDR3 nucleotide sequence: TGTGCCAGCTCACCCTACCGGGACAGCGCTAATGAAAAACTGTTTTTT. Its protein product is CASSPYRDSANEKLFF.

The V and J genes are TRBV14 and TRBJ1-1; D remains unclear. The CDR3 has 13 residues. The V end was cut by 1 base, the J end by 4 bases, with 7 bases between. Germline loops: CDR1 SGHDN, CDR2 FVKESK. CDR3 residues: CASSQGAGTEAFF. In DNA form, the CDR3 reads TGTGCCAGCAGCCAAGGGGCGGGCACTGAAGCTTTCTTT.

V and J are TRBV27 and TRBJ1-2, with 9 bases that match TRBD1. CDR3 size: 15 residues. Trimming removed 5 bases from V and 4 bases from J; junction bases left unmatched: 8. Per germline, CDR1 MNHEY and CDR2 SMNVEV (reference sequence). This CDR3 is CASSPGQGTRYGYTF. CDR3 in DNA: TGTGCCAGCAGTCCGGGACAGGGCACTCGCTATGGCTACACCTTC.

The chain combines TRBV29-1 with TRBJ1-2, with 7 bases identical to TRBD1. The CDR3 length is 14 residues. J was trimmed by 1 base and V by 7 bases; bases with no gene match: 9. In germline, CDR1 is SQVTM, CDR2 ANQGSEA. CDR3: CSGGETGSNYGYTF. The CDR3 nucleotides read TGCAGCGGGGGGGAGACAGGGAGTAACTATGGCTACACCTTC. Full variable domain (missing parts from reference TRBV29-1 and TRBJ1-2): SAVISQKPSRDICQRGTSLTIQCQVDSQVTMMFWYRQQPGQSLTLIATANQGSEATYESGFVIDKFPISRPNLTFSTLTVSNMSPEDSSIYLCSGGETGSNYGYTFGSGTRLTVV.

This chain links TRBV11-2 with TRBJ1-4; 10 positions match TRBD1. Germline V gene data show CDR1 as SGHAT and CDR2 as FQNNGV. The CDR3 is 15 amino acids. The V gene end was trimmed by 3 bases and the J gene end by 7 bases; junction bases not matched to a gene: 5. CDR3 protein: CASSLPGQGFEKLFF. In DNA, the CDR3 is TGTGCCAGCAGCTTGCCGGGACAGGGGTTTGAAAAACTGTTTTTT.

This chain connects TRBV7-2 to TRBJ2-3; D possibly corresponds to TRBD2 (7 bases). V dropped 2 bases and J dropped 5 bases, with 14 bases sitting between them. This CDR3 region has 15 residues. Germline V lookup: CDR1 SGHTA, CDR2 FQGNSA. This CDR3 is CASSLYRGARDTQYF. The CDR3, as DNA: TGTGCCAGCAGCTTATACCGGGGGGCGAGAGATACGCAGTATTTT.

The chain couples TRBV4-1 to TRBJ2-1; D gene ambiguous. Germline loops: CDR1 MGHRA, CDR2 YSYEKL. The CDR3 consists of 14 residues. With 4 bases removed from V and 6 bases from J, the gap between germline ends came to 13 bases. CDR3 protein: CASSPGRLSNEQFF. CDR3 sequence (DNA): TGCGCCAGCAGCCCAGGCCGGCTTTCCAATGAGCAGTTCTTC.

The chain couples TRBV2 to TRBJ1-2, with D unresolved. The V gene's germline CDR1 is SNHLY and CDR2 FYNNEI. The V end was cut by 4 bases, the J end by 5 bases, with 20 bases between. The CDR3 extends over 16 amino acids. The CDR3 sequence: CASSGEAQPGPYGYTF. The CDR3 nucleotides read TGTGCCAGCAGTGGGGAGGCGCAGCCGGGTCCTTATGGCTACACCTTC.

The CDR3: CASSQGAWRTLTGEQFF. The CDR3 nucleotides are TGTGCCAGCAGCCAAGGGGCATGGCGCACTCTCACCGGCGAGCAGTTCTTC. The V and J genes are TRBV14 and TRBJ2-1, with no clear D. V dropped 1 base and J dropped 10 bases, with 23 bases sitting between them. Germline V CDR1 and CDR2: SGHDN, FVKESK. CDR3 length equals 17 residues.

This clone was counted a few times. V usage is TRBV11-2 and J usage is TRBJ1-3; D is unresolved. The CDR3 consists of 12 residues. Germline values: CDR1 SGHAT, CDR2 FQNNGV. Trimming stripped 2 bases from V and 4 bases from J, with 3 bases between. CDR3 region: CASSLSGNTIYF. The CDR3, as DNA: TGTGCCAGCAGCTTATCGGGAAACACCATATATTTT.

This chain joins TRBV2 and TRBJ1-1; no definite D call. Germline CDR1 and CDR2: SNHLY and FYNNEI. The CDR3 has 13 amino acids. V lost 6 bases to trimming and J lost 3 bases, with 11 bases between them. The CDR3 DNA reads TGTGCCAGCAGCTCGGGTCACCACACTGAAGCTTTCTTT. It is translated as CASSSGHHTEAFF.